This TCR beta chain emerged from a study of shared clonotypes between healthy human individuals. The naive CD8 fraction comprised CD45RO-negative cells positively selected for CCR7 and excluded terminally differentiated effector memory CD45RA+ cells. A remark on this clone: Other nucleotide sequences from this sample produce the same CDR3.

The CDR3 length is 14 residues. CDR1 is MNHEY, CDR2 SMNVEV, per germline (reference sequence). The junction had 4 bases not matched to a gene; V was cut back by 8 bases and J by 0 bases. Generated by immunoSEQ multiplex PCR, the TCRdb table keeps only in-frame clones and is missing some. The table shows 700,000 to 950,000 clones, with 90% to 97% occurring only once. The origin of this receptor is a man under 40 in good health. Material for sequencing was naive CD8+ T cells sorted from blood. The gene calls are TRBV27 and TRBJ2-1, with 7 bases aligning to TRBD2. In DNA, the CDR3 is TGTGCCAGCTCAGCGGGGAGCTCCTACAATGAGCAGTTCTTC. Amino acids: CASSAGSSYNEQFF.